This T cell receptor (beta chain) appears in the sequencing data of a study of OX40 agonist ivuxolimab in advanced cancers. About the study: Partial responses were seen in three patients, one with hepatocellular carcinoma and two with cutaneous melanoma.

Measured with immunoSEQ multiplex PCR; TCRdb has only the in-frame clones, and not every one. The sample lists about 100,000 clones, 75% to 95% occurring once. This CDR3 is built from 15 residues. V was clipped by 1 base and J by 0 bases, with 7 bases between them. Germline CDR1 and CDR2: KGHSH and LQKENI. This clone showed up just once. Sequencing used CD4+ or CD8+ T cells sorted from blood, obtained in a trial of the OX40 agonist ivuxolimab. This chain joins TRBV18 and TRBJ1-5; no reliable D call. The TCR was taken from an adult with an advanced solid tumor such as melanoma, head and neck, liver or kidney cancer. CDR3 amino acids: CASSPQSSSNQPQHF. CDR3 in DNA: TGTGCCAGCTCACCACAGTCTAGTAGCAATCAGCCCCAGCATTTT.